A selection of T cell receptor beta chains follows, all from one sample in a study of cytomegalovirus exposure and HLA in healthy donors. Using immunoSEQ multiplex PCR, the repertoire was profiled, and TCRdb retains in-frame clones only, with some absent. The sample consists of about 180,000 clones, 80% of them appearing once. The sample consisted of PBMCs. These receptors came from a man aged 40-49 years in good health and CMV-seronegative. The CDR3 runs from the conserved cysteine through the conserved F or W. D genes are given only for firm matches. Some rows have no size entry. The others give once, few or many, or a class for an expanded clone.

J,D,V,size,length,CDR3,DNA
TRBJ1-2,NA,TRBV6-4,NA,15,CASSDSITGRYGYTF,TGTGCCAGCAGTGACTCGATTACAGGACGCTATGGCTACACCTTC
TRBJ1-1,NA,TRBV19,few,14,CASSNVLGGTEAFF,TGTGCCAGTAGTAACGTCTTGGGAGGGACTGAAGCTTTCTTT
TRBJ2-7,NA,TRBV29-1,NA,10,CSVEGEEQYF,TGCAGCGTTGAAGGAGAGGAGCAGTACTTC
TRBJ2-5,TRBD2,TRBV5-4,NA,17,CASSPRTRTSGQKTQYF,TGTGCCAGCAGCCCGCGCACCCGGACTAGCGGACAAAAGACCCAGTACTTC
TRBJ2-7,TRBD2,TRBV9,NA,17,CASSVGTSGASSYEQYF,TGTGCCAGCAGCGTAGGGACTAGCGGAGCAAGCTCCTACGAGCAGTACTTC
TRBJ2-5,TRBD2,TRBV11-3,few,14,CASAYSGSQETQYF,TGTGCCAGCGCTTATAGCGGGAGCCAAGAGACCCAGTACTTC
TRBJ2-5,TRBD1,TRBV10-1,NA,13,CASQRGPGETQYF,TGCGCCAGCCAAAGGGGGCCAGGAGAGACCCAGTACTTC
TRBJ2-3,TRBD2,TRBV7-9,once,15,CASSFWRGVTDTQYF,TGTGCCAGCAGCTTTTGGCGGGGGGTCACAGATACGCAGTATTTT
TRBJ1-6,NA,TRBV5-4,NA,15,CASSPSGGMNSPLHF,TGTGCCAGCAGCCCGTCCGGAGGCATGAATTCACCCCTCCACTTT
TRBJ2-2,NA,TRBV19,NA,14,CASSMVTSTGELFF,TGTGCCAGTAGTATGGTGACTTCCACCGGGGAGCTGTTTTTT
TRBJ1-4,TRBD1,TRBV9,NA,14,CASSLGQTNEKLFF,TGTGCCAGCAGCCTGGGACAGACCAACGAAAAACTGTTTTTT
TRBJ1-1,NA,TRBV6-1,NA,14,CASSEANGYTEAFF,TGTGCCAGCAGTGAAGCGAACGGGTACACTGAAGCTTTCTTT
TRBJ2-7,TRBD2,TRBV5-6,NA,15,CASSLGGLAPYEQYF,TGTGCCAGCAGCTTGGGGGGACTAGCGCCCTACGAGCAGTACTTC
TRBJ2-1,NA,TRBV7-7,NA,15,CASSLGQGGYNEQFF,TGTGCCAGCAGCTTAGGGCAGGGTGGGTACAATGAGCAGTTCTTC
TRBJ1-6,NA,TRBV27,NA,15,CASSSLGRDNSPLHF,TGTGCCAGCAGTTCCCTAGGCAGGGATAATTCACCCCTCCACTTT
TRBJ2-7,TRBD2,TRBV27,NA,14,CASRRTSGSYEQYF,TGTGCCAGCAGGAGGACTAGCGGTTCCTACGAGCAGTACTTC
TRBJ1-5,NA,TRBV7-8,NA,15,CASSPRTLSNQPQHF,TGTGCCAGCAGCCCTAGGACTCTTAGCAATCAGCCCCAGCATTTT
TRBJ2-7,TRBD2,TRBV10-2,once,15,CASSSGLAGTYEQYF,TGCGCCAGCAGTTCGGGACTAGCGGGGACCTACGAGCAGTACTTC
TRBJ1-2,TRBD1,TRBV11-3,NA,13,CASSYGQGDGYTF,TGTGCCAGCAGCTACGGACAGGGAGATGGCTACACCTTC
TRBJ1-1,TRBD1,TRBV7-9,NA,14,CASSTGQLYTEAFF,TGTGCCAGCAGCACGGGACAGCTTTACACTGAAGCTTTCTTT
TRBJ2-3,TRBD2,TRBV2,NA,13,CASSYREGDTQYF,TGTGCCAGCAGTTACCGGGAGGGAGATACGCAGTATTTT
TRBJ2-1,TRBD2,TRBV6-5,few,15,CASSYLASGRDEQFF,TGTGCCAGCAGTTACCTGGCTAGCGGGAGGGATGAGCAGTTCTTC
TRBJ2-7,TRBD1,TRBV2,few,14,CASSDWTGGYEQYF,TGTGCCAGCAGTGATTGGACAGGGGGGTACGAGCAGTACTTC
TRBJ1-1,NA,TRBV6-1,once,13,CASSGGRNTEAFF,TGTGCCAGCAGTGGTGGCAGGAACACTGAAGCTTTCTTT
TRBJ1-5,TRBD1,TRBV19,NA,15,CASSTGTGAGQPQHF,TGTGCCAGTAGTACCGGGACAGGGGCCGGTCAGCCCCAGCATTTT
TRBJ1-1,NA,TRBV7-6,once,15,CASSLTLGGNTEAFF,TGTGCCAGCAGCTTAACACTCGGGGGTAACACTGAAGCTTTCTTT
TRBJ2-2,NA,TRBV7-2,once,15,CASSFSGENTGELFF,TGTGCCAGCAGCTTTTCGGGGGAGAACACCGGGGAGCTGTTTTTT
TRBJ1-1,NA,TRBV5-6,NA,14,CASSPGQRNTEAFF,TGTGCCAGCAGCCCCGGACAGAGGAACACTGAAGCTTTCTTT
TRBJ2-7,TRBD1,TRBV19,NA,15,CASSIAGTGVYEQYF,TGTGCCAGTAGTATAGCGGGGACAGGGGTCTACGAGCAGTACTTC
TRBJ2-7,NA,TRBV7-9,NA,12,CSSSLIGDEQYF,TGTTCCAGCAGCTTAATAGGGGACGAGCAGTACTTC
TRBJ2-7,NA,TRBV19,NA,14,CASSERTRSYEQYF,TGTGCCAGTAGTGAACGGACACGATCCTACGAGCAGTACTTC
TRBJ1-2,TRBD1,TRBV6-5,NA,13,CASSPQGDYGYTF,TGTGCCAGCAGTCCTCAGGGGGACTATGGCTACACCTTC
TRBJ2-3,TRBD1,TRBV7-9,NA,15,CASSLNRGISDTQYF,TGTGCCAGCAGCTTGAACAGGGGAATATCAGATACGCAGTATTTT
TRBJ2-1,TRBD1,TRBV5-4,once,15,CASSGGQASYNEQFF,TGTGCCAGCAGCGGGGGACAGGCCTCCTACAATGAGCAGTTCTTC
TRBJ2-5,TRBD2,TRBV2,few,15,CASRGTSGSGETQYF,TGTGCCAGCAGAGGGACTAGCGGGAGCGGTGAGACCCAGTACTTC
TRBJ2-7,NA,TRBV7-6,NA,15,CASSLRTADSYEQYF,TGTGCCAGCAGCCTCCGGACAGCCGACTCCTACGAGCAGTACTTC
TRBJ2-2,TRBD1,TRBV19,NA,16,CASSPDRGVAAGELFF,TGTGCCAGTAGCCCCGACAGGGGGGTCGCGGCCGGGGAGCTGTTTTTT
TRBJ1-1,NA,TRBV18,NA,15,CASSPPQGMNTEAFF,TGTGCCAGCTCACCACCACAGGGAATGAACACTGAAGCTTTCTTT
TRBJ1-1,NA,TRBV6-1,NA,14,CASSEPRLNTEAFF,TGTGCCAGCAGTGAGCCCAGGTTGAACACTGAAGCTTTCTTT
TRBJ2-1,NA,TRBV7-6,NA,13,CASSRVQNNEQFF,TGTGCCAGCAGCCGGGTGCAGAACAATGAGCAGTTCTTC
TRBJ2-3,NA,TRBV2,NA,18,CASLGQGHQRAYTDTQYF,TGTGCCAGCCTGGGTCAGGGTCATCAGCGGGCCTACACAGATACGCAGTATTTT